This TCR beta chain was sequenced for a study of response to subunit inactivated influenza vaccine. General study results and limits: After each seasonal influenza vaccination, few new T cells are recruited, the authors suggested.

On this clonotype: Its specificity is not known.

CDR3 length: 16 residues. V was shortened by 0 bases and J by 0 bases, with 10 bases between the two germline ends. Germline lookup yields CDR1 SGHTS and CDR2 YDEGEE. TCRdb redid the calling of the RT-PCR reads with MiXCR, one entry per CDR3 protein. Of hundreds of thousands of distinct CDR3 sequences listed, approximately 15% are singletons. The chain carries TRBV5-8 and TRBJ2-4, with D tentatively TRBD1 (6 bases). The receptor was isolated from a man aged 45-65 years who received an inactivated influenza vaccine. The source was PBMCs from blood, collected approximately 15 days before vaccination. The CDR3 DNA is TGTGCCAGCAGCTTGGGGACAGTCCTAGCCAAAAACATTCAGTACTTC. Translating gives CASSLGTVLAKNIQYF.